This section outlines one TCR beta chain sequence together with its context. What it recognizes is unknown. CD8 cells classed as naive were CD45RO-negative and positively selected for CCR7, excluding terminally differentiated effector memory CD45RA+ cells. The record originates from a study of shared clonotypes between healthy human individuals. General study results and limits: Generation of non-shared clonotypes was less probable than generation of clonotypes shared by all four donors.

TCRdb's copy holds only in-frame clones and misses some; the assay was immunoSEQ multiplex PCR. The table shows around 2,100,000 clones, with over 85% occurring only once. The CDR3 totals 15 residues. V gave up 0 bases and J gave up 1 base, with 10 bases separating them. Germline CDR1 SGHKS, CDR2 YYEKEE (reference sequence). The chain recombines TRBV5-5 with TRBJ1-1; the D gene is possibly TRBD1 (6 bases). Sequenced sample: naive CD8+ T cells sorted from blood. This TCR derives from a man between 18 and 29 years old in good health. The CDR3: CASSLEGGPNTEAFF. CDR3 DNA: TGTGCCAGCAGCTTGGAAGGGGGGCCGAACACTGAAGCTTTCTTT.